The 15 T cell receptor beta chains below all came from one sample that was sequenced in a study of cytomegalovirus exposure and HLA in healthy donors. Assay used: immunoSEQ multiplex PCR; TCRdb lists only in-frame clones, some missing. The sample includes about 160,000 clones, about 90% of them seen just once. The source material was PBMCs. These receptors were taken from a woman aged 18-30 years in good health and CMV-seropositive.

This clone was picked up a small number of times. The CDR3 sequence is CASSAIQSSYGYTF. The CDR3 nucleotides are TGTGCCAGCAGTGCGATACAGTCCTCCTATGGCTACACCTTC. The chain combines TRBV6-5 with TRBJ1-2; D unclear. Trimming removed 5 bases at V and 4 bases at J, with 14 bases between. The CDR3 length is 14 residues. CDR1 MNHEY and CDR2 SVGAGI come from the germline V gene.

The rearrangement joins TRBV11-1 to TRBJ2-1; D is possibly TRBD2 (5 bases). Trimming cost V 5 bases and J 6 bases, with 20 bases left between them. The CDR3 sequence is 16 residues long. Germline V gene sequence: CDR1 SGHAT, CDR2 FQDESV (reference sequence). The DNA of the CDR3 is TGTGCCAGCAGCCATTTCAACCGGGATCAAGGCAATGAGCAGTTCTTC. It encodes CASSHFNRDQGNEQFF.

This chain uses TRBV4-3 with TRBJ2-7; a possible D gene is TRBD1 (5 bases). Germline lookup yields CDR1 LGHNA and CDR2 YSLEER. V was shortened by 0 bases and J by 2 bases, with 14 bases between the two germline ends. This CDR3 contains 16 residues. The CDR3 region has the DNA TGCGCCAGCAGCCAAGATTTAAGGGGATCTACCTACGAGCAGTACTTC. This gives the protein CASSQDLRGSTYEQYF.

The J gene is TRBJ2-3, the V gene TRBV9; tentatively, D is TRBD2 (5 bases). The CDR3 totals 13 residues. Germline loops: CDR1 SGDLS, CDR2 YYNGEE. Trimming stripped 0 bases from V and 3 bases from J, with 5 bases between. The CDR3 sequence is CASSVGLTDTQYF. The CDR3 DNA reads as TGTGCCAGCAGCGTAGGACTAACAGATACGCAGTATTTT.

This chain links TRBV4-2 with TRBJ2-6; D is possibly TRBD1 (6 bases). Germline V gene sequence: CDR1 LGHNA, CDR2 YNFKEQ. The CDR3 contains 17 residues. V lost 3 bases and J lost 1, with 13 bases in between. CDR3 in DNA: TGTGCCAGCAGCCATATCCGCAGGGGATCTGGGGCCAACGTCCTGACTTTC. Translation: CASSHIRRGSGANVLTF.

This chain links TRBV4-1 with TRBJ2-1, with 7 nucleotides matching TRBD2. Per germline, CDR1 MGHRA and CDR2 YSYEKL. The CDR3 has 14 amino acids. Trimming removed 3 bases from V and 9 bases from J; junction bases left unmatched: 8. CDR3 region: CASSHEPGGFEQFF. CDR3 DNA sequence: TGCGCCAGCAGCCACGAACCGGGGGGATTTGAGCAGTTCTTC.

The J gene is TRBJ1-2, the V gene TRBV5-8; the match to TRBD1 covers 8 bases. This CDR3 comprises 16 residues. From germline, CDR1 is SGHTS and CDR2 YDEGEE. The junction had 9 bases not matched to a gene; V was cut back by 0 bases and J by 5 bases. The CDR3 spells CASSLVTGTGGYGYTF. The DNA of the CDR3 is TGTGCCAGCAGCTTGGTCACCGGGACAGGAGGATATGGCTACACCTTC.

V usage is TRBV29-1 and J usage is TRBJ2-3, with D tentatively TRBD1 (5 bases). The CDR3 has 13 amino acids. Germline CDR1 is SQVTM and CDR2 is ANQGSEA. V shed 5 bases and J shed 1 base, with 10 bases lying between them. Here the CDR3 reads CSVSGRGTDTQYF. The CDR3 nucleotides read TGCAGCGTTTCGGGCAGGGGCACAGATACGCAGTATTTT.

This chain links TRBV11-3 with TRBJ2-7; D possibly corresponds to TRBD1 (6 bases). V shed 0 bases and J shed 6 bases, with 15 bases lying between them. The CDR3 is 15 amino acids. Germline-derived CDR1 and CDR2 are SGHNT and YENEEA. The CDR3 spells CASSLDQGYRGEQYF. The CDR3 nucleotides are TGTGCCAGCAGCTTAGATCAGGGGTACAGAGGCGAGCAGTACTTC.

This chain joins TRBV27 and TRBJ1-1; unclear D gene. In germline, CDR1 is MNHEY, CDR2 SMNVEV (reference sequence). The CDR3 has 14 amino acids. The germline V and J ends were trimmed by 3 bases and 4 bases, with 12 bases remaining between them. Here the CDR3 reads CASSFYIEGTEAFF. The CDR3 DNA reads TGTGCCAGCAGTTTCTATATTGAGGGCACTGAAGCTTTCTTT.

The table lists this clone with a count of one. V gene TRBV12-5 combines with J gene TRBJ2-5; D uncertain. The CDR3 runs to 11 residues. Trimming left V 2 bases short and J 9 bases short, with 7 bases between. Germline loops: CDR1 LGHNT, CDR2 FRNRAP. The CDR3 loop is CASGLLTSQYF. The CDR3 bases are TGTGCTAGTGGTTTGTTGACATCCCAGTACTTC.

This clone was counted once. The chain combines TRBV6-5 with TRBJ1-5, with 7 bases identical to TRBD1. The CDR3 is 15 amino acids. V dropped 6 bases and J dropped 5; count of bases not matched to a gene: 10. In germline, CDR1 is MNHEY, CDR2 SVGAGI. CDR3 coding DNA: TGTGCCAGCAGAACTTTTCAGGGGGTGGATCAGCCCCAGCATTTT. Encoded protein: CASRTFQGVDQPQHF.

The CDR3 loop is CASSKRQGIDTEAFF. The DNA for the CDR3 is TGTGCCAGCAGCAAGCGACAGGGGATTGACACTGAAGCTTTCTTT. This chain uses TRBV11-3 with TRBJ1-1; 8 nucleotides align to TRBD1. This CDR3 is built from 15 residues. Germline CDR1 is SGHNT and CDR2 is YENEEA. Trimming at V came to 5 bases and at J to 3 bases, leaving 8 bases not matched to a gene.

The chain carries TRBV27 and TRBJ2-7, with 7 bases matching TRBD2. The trim removed 8 bases at V and 0 bases at J, leaving 7 bases unmatched. This CDR3 comprises 14 residues. The V gene's germline CDR1 is MNHEY and CDR2 SMNVEV (reference sequence). The CDR3 loop is CASSWGGSSYEQYF. In nucleotides, the CDR3 is TGTGCCAGCTCCTGGGGGGGGAGCTCCTACGAGCAGTACTTC.

This chain connects TRBV19 to TRBJ1-2, with D unresolved. The CDR3 is made up of 12 amino acids. Looked up from germline, CDR1 is LNHDA and CDR2 is SQIVND (reference sequence). Trimming cost V 5 bases and J 0 bases, with 4 bases left between them. CDR3 in amino acids: CASSQANYGYTF. The CDR3 region has the DNA TGTGCCAGTAGTCAGGCTAACTATGGCTACACCTTC.